The clone carrying this TCR beta chain was seen only once. This specimen comes from a study of blood T cell repertoires in COVID-19. Clinical histories supplied by participants themselves formed the basis of cohort assignment. Within 2 weeks before study entry, exposed participants met a COVID-19 case. Measured with immunoSEQ multiplex PCR; TCRdb has only the in-frame clones, and not every one. Seen here are roughly 380,000 clones, more than 70% observed once, and the top ten hold about 0.94%. This CDR3 region has 17 residues. Looked up from germline, CDR1 is KGHSH and CDR2 is LQKENI. Between the trimmed V and J ends, which lost 3 bases and 5 bases, there was a span of 23 bases.

Sequenced: PBMCs or T cells enriched from blood (not recorded which). The V call is TRBV18, the J call TRBJ2-7, with D tentatively TRBD2 (6 bases). This TCR derives from a woman aged 25 to 39 who had been exposed to COVID-19. CDR3 sequence (DNA): TGTGCCAGCTCACCCCTTTCGGGAGCGCCTGTCCGAGACGAGCAGTACTTC. Translation: CASSPLSGAPVRDEQYF.